This record concerns one TCR beta chain sequence. Antigen: not known. The source of the sample is a study of shared clonotypes between healthy human individuals. General study results and limits: Measured sharing among donors was expected to vary with sequencing depth.

The study ran the assay at deep level. Per the original data handling: Junction-only sequences produced by ImmunoSEQ had no quality scores, so filtering differed. TCRdb keeps only in-frame clones here, not all; method: immunoSEQ multiplex PCR. The V and J calls and clone size are taken from that table; D and trimming were inferred from the DNA. Seen here are almost 700,000 clones, 92% observed once, and the top ten hold 24%. The naive CD8 subset, CD45RO-negative cells positively selected for CCR7, excluded terminally differentiated effector memory CD45RA+ cells. The sequence was collected from a man aged 25-45 years in good health. Input material: naive CD8+ T cells sorted from blood.

In nucleotides, the CDR3 is TGTGCCAGCAACCCAGGGTTTAACAATGAGCAGTTCTTC. The encoded protein is CASNPGFNNEQFF. The V gene is TRBV2, the J gene TRBJ2-1, with D perhaps TRBD1 (5 bases). Trimming took off 7 bases at V and 5 bases at J, with 12 bases between the two ends. Germline assignment: CDR1 SNHLY and CDR2 FYNNEI. The CDR3 sequence is 13 residues long.